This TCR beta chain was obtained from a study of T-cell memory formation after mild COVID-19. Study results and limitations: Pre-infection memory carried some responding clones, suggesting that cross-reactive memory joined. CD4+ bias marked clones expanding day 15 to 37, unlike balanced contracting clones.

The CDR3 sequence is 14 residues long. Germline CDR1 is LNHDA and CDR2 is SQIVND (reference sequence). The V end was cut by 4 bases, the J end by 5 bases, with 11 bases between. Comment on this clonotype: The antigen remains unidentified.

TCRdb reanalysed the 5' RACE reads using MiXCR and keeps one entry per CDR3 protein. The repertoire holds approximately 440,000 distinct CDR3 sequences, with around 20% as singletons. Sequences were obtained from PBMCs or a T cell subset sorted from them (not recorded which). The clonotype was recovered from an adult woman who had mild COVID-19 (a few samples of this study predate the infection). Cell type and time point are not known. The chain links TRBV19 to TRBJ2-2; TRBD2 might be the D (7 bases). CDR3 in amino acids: CASSRGGETGELFF. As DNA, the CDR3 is TGTGCCAGTAGTAGGGGGGGCGAGACCGGGGAGCTGTTTTTT.